Listed below are T cell receptor beta chains from one sample, sequenced in a study of blood T cell repertoires in COVID-19. TCRdb's copy holds only in-frame clones and misses some; the assay was immunoSEQ multiplex PCR. The repertoire holds about 220,000 clones, with under 90% as singletons. Source material: peripheral blood. The receptors come from a man younger than 40 with active or convalescent COVID-19. CDR3s include the opening cysteine and the closing phenylalanine or tryptophan. A D gene is named only where the DNA matches it firmly. The size entry is marked missing in some rows and otherwise reads once, few, many or a size class.

TRBJ1-2	NA	TRBV19	TRBD1	TGTGCCAGTAGTGCACAACTCCAGGGGGCGCTCTATGGCTACACCTTC	CASSAQLQGALYGYTF
TRBJ2-7	NA	TRBV13	NA	TGTGCCAGCAGCACCCACTCGACTTACGAGCAGTACTTC	CASSTHSTYEQYF
TRBJ1-4	NA	TRBV28	NA	TGTGCCAGCAGTTTTATGAGGGCCACTAATGAAAAACTGTTTTTT	CASSFMRATNEKLFF
TRBJ1-5	NA	TRBV28	NA	TGTGCCAGCAGTTTTAGGGGTGAGCTTAGCAATCAGCCCCAGCATTTT	CASSFRGELSNQPQHF
TRBJ1-5	NA	TRBV6-2/TRBV6-3	NA	TGTGCCAGCAGTTATCGAGGGGGATCCCAGCATTTT	CASSYRGGSQHF
TRBJ1-2	once	TRBV28	NA	TGTGCCAGCAGCGAATCTAGACAGAATGGCTACACCTTC	CASSESRQNGYTF
TRBJ1-5	NA	TRBV19	TRBD1	TGTGCCAGTGCCACCCCGGACAGGGGGAACAATCAGCCCCAGCATTTT	CASATPDRGNNQPQHF
TRBJ1-6	NA	TRBV9	TRBD1	TGTGCCAGCAGCGTGACACAGGGGGCGAGTGATAGTTCACCCCTCCACTTT	CASSVTQGASDSSPLHF
TRBJ1-1	NA	TRBV27	NA	TGTGCCAGCAGTTTAGTAGACACATGGACTGAAGCTTTCTTT	CASSLVDTWTEAFF
TRBJ2-3	NA	TRBV2	NA	TGTGCCAGCAGTGAACCAGGAGGGACAGATACGCAGTATTTT	CASSEPGGTDTQYF
TRBJ1-4	NA	TRBV7-9	TRBD1	TGTGCCAGCAGCTCTACAGGGGGCGGTGAAAAACTGTTTTTT	CASSSTGGGEKLFF
TRBJ1-3	NA	TRBV6-5	NA	TGTGCCAGCAGAGTAAGGGACAACTCTGGAAACACCATATATTTT	CASRVRDNSGNTIYF
TRBJ1-5	few	TRBV19	TRBD1	TGTGCCAGCCGACAGGGGGCTCAGCCCCAGCATTTT	CASRQGAQPQHF
TRBJ1-3	few	TRBV6-5	NA	TGTGCCAGCAGTTGGGACTCAGCGAGCTCTGGAAACACCATATATTTT	CASSWDSASSGNTIYF
TRBJ2-7	NA	TRBV30	TRBD2	TGTGCCTGGAGTGAAGGACTAGTCTTTCTCCACGAGCAGTACTTC	CAWSEGLVFLHEQYF
TRBJ1-4	NA	TRBV10-2	TRBD1	TGCGCCAGCAGGGGGGACAGGGTTGAGGAAAAACTGTTTTTT	CASRGDRVEEKLFF
TRBJ2-2	NA	TRBV27	NA	TGTGCCAGCACCTTGGGACTCGCAGGGTTGACCGGGGAGCTGTTTTTT	CASTLGLAGLTGELFF
TRBJ1-2	NA	TRBV28	NA	TGTGCCAGCACCTTCTCGAACTATGGCTACACCTTC	CASTFSNYGYTF
TRBJ2-3	NA	TRBV4-2	TRBD2	TGTGCCAGCAGCCAAGAGCGGGAGGTAGATACGCAGTATTTT	CASSQEREVDTQYF
TRBJ1-1	once	TRBV6-5	NA	TGTGCCAGCAGCGAGGGCGTGAACACTGAAGCTTTCTTT	CASSEGVNTEAFF
TRBJ2-5	NA	TRBV9	TRBD1	TGTGCCAGCAGCGGACTCAGGGGGCGTGGGGTTGGTTTCGAGACCCAGTACTTC	CASSGLRGRGVGFETQYF
TRBJ1-5	NA	TRBV7-5	NA	TGTGTCAGAAGCTTAGGAACAGATTCTCAGCCCCAGCATTTT	CVRSLGTDSQPQHF
TRBJ1-3	NA	TRBV19	NA	TGTGCCAGTTTCCCTTTTCAAAGACAGAACTCTGGAAACACCATATATTTT	CASFPFQRQNSGNTIYF
TRBJ2-1	NA	TRBV7-2	TRBD2	TGTGCCAGCAGACCAGGACTAGCGCTCTCCTACAATGAGCAGTTCTTC	CASRPGLALSYNEQFF
TRBJ1-1	NA	TRBV28	NA	TGTGCCAGCAGTACACAGGGAGAAGCTTTCTTT	CASSTQGEAFF
TRBJ1-4	NA	TRBV7-2	NA	TGTGCCAGCAGCTTAAATGCCGGGAGGGTTGGTGAAAAACTGTTTTTT	CASSLNAGRVGEKLFF
TRBJ2-3	NA	TRBV7-2	NA	TGTGCCAGCAGCCCCGGACAGTCCACAGATACGCAGTATTTT	CASSPGQSTDTQYF
TRBJ1-2	NA	TRBV6-6	NA	TGTGCCAGCAGGGGACCGGAGGGTAGAGCTAACTATGGCTACACCTTC	CASRGPEGRANYGYTF
TRBJ2-4	NA	TRBV3-1/TRBV3-2	NA	TGTGCCAGCAGCCAAGATGCGGCAAGGCTAACCAAAAACATTCAGTACTTC	CASSQDAARLTKNIQYF
TRBJ1-3	NA	TRBV5-1	TRBD1	TGCGCCAGCAGCCTCCGAGGTGCAGGGGGCGCCGTTGGAAACACCATATATTTT	CASSLRGAGGAVGNTIYF
TRBJ2-2	NA	TRBV9	TRBD2	TGTGCCAGCAGCAGCGGGAGGGACACCGGGGAGCTGTTTTTT	CASSSGRDTGELFF
TRBJ2-4	once	TRBV30	NA	TGTGCCTGGAGCACCGCTCACAGGAGAAATTTAGCCAAAAACATTCAGTACTTC	CAWSTAHRRNLAKNIQYF
TRBJ1-3	few	TRBV19	NA	TGTGCCAGTAGACGTGACCGAGGCTCTGGAAACACCATATATTTT	CASRRDRGSGNTIYF
TRBJ1-3	NA	TRBV5-1	TRBD1	TGCGCCAGCAGCACCAGGGGGCCTGGAAACACCATATATTTT	CASSTRGPGNTIYF
TRBJ2-5	few	TRBV29-1	TRBD2	TGCAGCGTTGATGGGCGGGAGGGCCGAGAGACCCAGTACTTC	CSVDGREGRETQYF
TRBJ2-1	NA	TRBV6-2/TRBV6-3	TRBD2	TGTGCCAGCAGTTACCCCGGGACTACGTACAATGAGCAGTTCTTC	CASSYPGTTYNEQFF
TRBJ1-1	once	TRBV20-1	NA	TGCAGTGCCAGTCGTCCAGGGGTAAACACTGAAGCTTTCTTT	CSASRPGVNTEAFF
TRBJ2-7	NA	TRBV5-1	TRBD1	TGCGCCAGCAGCTTGGGGACAGGGACCTACGAGCAGTACTTC	CASSLGTGTYEQYF
TRBJ1-6	NA	TRBV5-1	TRBD1	TGCGCCAGCAGCCGGGGGACAGGGCGGAATTCACCCCTCCACTTT	CASSRGTGRNSPLHF
TRBJ1-2	few	TRBV9	TRBD1	TGTGCCAGCAGCGTAGGCGGGACAGATAGTTTGGATGGCTACACCTTC	CASSVGGTDSLDGYTF
TRBJ1-6	NA	TRBV7-2	NA	TGTGCCAGCAGCTTAGTACAAGGGGCCCGAGATTCACCCCTCCACTTT	CASSLVQGARDSPLHF
TRBJ2-7	NA	TRBV18	TRBD1	TGTGCCAGCTCCAACCTCCCGACAGGGGGTAGCGAGCAGTACTTC	CASSNLPTGGSEQYF
TRBJ1-2	NA	TRBV27	TRBD1	TGTGCCAGCAGTCCCGGGGGGACAGGGTCTGGCTACACCTTC	CASSPGGTGSGYTF
TRBJ2-1	NA	TRBV20-1	TRBD2	TGCAGTGCTAGTGTACTACGCGGGAGGGCCAGTGAGCAGTTCTTC	CSASVLRGRASEQFF
TRBJ2-7	NA	TRBV4-3	NA	TGCGCCAGCAGCCAAACTCAGGGCTACGAGCAGTACTTC	CASSQTQGYEQYF
TRBJ1-2	NA	TRBV20-1	NA	TGCAGTGTCACGGGGGGCCGGGGCTACACCTTC	CSVTGGRGYTF
TRBJ2-6	NA	TRBV30	TRBD2	TGTGCCTGGAGCGGGGGGAGCATCCGGTACTCTGGGGCCAACGTCCTGACTTTC	CAWSGGSIRYSGANVLTF
TRBJ1-2	NA	TRBV27	TRBD1	TGTGCCAGCAGTGAAATCGGGACAGCATCATATGGCTACACCTTC	CASSEIGTASYGYTF
TRBJ2-6	once	TRBV4-3	NA	TGCGCCAGCAGCCAAGATCCGGGAGCTGGGGCCAACGTCCTGACTTTC	CASSQDPGAGANVLTF
TRBJ2-3	NA	TRBV5-1	NA	TGCGCCAGCAGCTTGGAAGCGGGAGATACGCAGTATTTT	CASSLEAGDTQYF
TRBJ2-1	NA	TRBV5-4	TRBD1	TGTGCCAGCAGCTTGGAGGGACAGGGGGGGAATGAGCAGTTCTTC	CASSLEGQGGNEQFF
TRBJ1-1	few	TRBV28	NA	TGTGGTACGCACGGGGAGGAGAAAGCTTTCTTT	CGTHGEEKAFF
TRBJ1-1	NA	TRBV29-1	NA	TGCAGCATTGGGGGGCCGGGGAACACTGAAGCTTTCTTT	CSIGGPGNTEAFF
TRBJ1-3	NA	TRBV28	NA	TGTGCCAGCAGTTTTAGCGCCTCCTCTGGAAACACCATATATTTT	CASSFSASSGNTIYF
TRBJ2-7	NA	TRBV28	NA	TGTGCCAGCAGTTTATTGCCTAATGTAAACGAGCAGTACTTC	CASSLLPNVNEQYF
TRBJ1-3	NA	TRBV28	NA	TGTGCCAGCATCCCCGGGGGCTCTGGAAACACCATATATTTT	CASIPGGSGNTIYF
TRBJ2-7	NA	TRBV28	NA	TGTGCCAGCAGTCCAGACGTTTCGGGGCAGTACTTC	CASSPDVSGQYF